This T cell receptor beta chain was identified in a study of T-cell memory formation after mild COVID-19. Each CDR3 protein is one row after TCRdb ran MiXCR on the 5' RACE reads. The table lists about 270,000 distinct CDR3 sequences, roughly 18% of them singletons, with 23% in the top ten. V dropped 2 bases and J dropped 6 bases, with 18 bases sitting between them. The CDR3 covers 16 residues. In germline, CDR1 is PRHDT, CDR2 FYEKMQ (reference sequence). Whole-study results and caveats: Pre-infection memory showed some responding clones, and this suggested that cross-reactive memory joined.

With respect to this clonotype: Its cognate antigen is unknown.

Sequences were obtained from PBMCs or a T cell subset sorted from them (not recorded which). The receptor was derived from a man aged 18 to 30 who had mild COVID-19 (a few samples of this study predate the infection). Cell type and time point are not known. The rearrangement joins TRBV13 to TRBJ2-3, with D possibly TRBD1 on 6 matching bases. The CDR3 region is CASSLQGSGGEDTQYF. CDR3 coding DNA: TGTGCCAGCAGCTTACAGGGGTCGGGCGGCGAGGATACGCAGTATTTT.